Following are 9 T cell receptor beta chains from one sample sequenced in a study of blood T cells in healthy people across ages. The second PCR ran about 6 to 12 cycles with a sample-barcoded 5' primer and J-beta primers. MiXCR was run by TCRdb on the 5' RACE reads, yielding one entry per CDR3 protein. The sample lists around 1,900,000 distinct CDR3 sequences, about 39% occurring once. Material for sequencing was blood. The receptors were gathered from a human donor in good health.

The CDR3 coding sequence is TGTGCCAGCAGCTTAACGGGTATATCCTATGGCTACACCTTC. Translating it yields CASSLTGISYGYTF. This sequence joins TRBV5-6 and TRBJ1-2; no reliable D call. CDR3 size: 14 residues. CDR1 and CDR2 from the germline V gene are SGHDT and YYEEEE. Trimming removed 2 bases from V and 4 bases from J, with 12 bases in between.

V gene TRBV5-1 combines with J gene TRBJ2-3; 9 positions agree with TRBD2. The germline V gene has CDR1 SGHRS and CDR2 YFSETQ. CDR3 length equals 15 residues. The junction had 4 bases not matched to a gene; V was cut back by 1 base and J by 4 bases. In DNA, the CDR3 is TGCGCCAGCAGCTTGTCGCCTAGCGGGGCAGATACGCAGTATTTT. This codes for CASSLSPSGADTQYF.

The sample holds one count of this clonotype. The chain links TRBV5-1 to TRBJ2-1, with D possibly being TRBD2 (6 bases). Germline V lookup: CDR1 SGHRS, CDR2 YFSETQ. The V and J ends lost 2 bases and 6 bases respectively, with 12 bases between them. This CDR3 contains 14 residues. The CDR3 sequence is CASSLFGGSNEQFF. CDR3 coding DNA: TGCGCCAGCAGCTTATTCGGGGGATCCAATGAGCAGTTCTTC.

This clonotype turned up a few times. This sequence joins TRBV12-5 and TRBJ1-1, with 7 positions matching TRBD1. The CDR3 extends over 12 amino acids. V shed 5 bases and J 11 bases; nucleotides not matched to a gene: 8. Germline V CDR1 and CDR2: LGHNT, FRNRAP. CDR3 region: CASGLTLTGAFF. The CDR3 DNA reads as TGTGCTAGTGGTCTAACCCTGACAGGGGCTTTCTTT.

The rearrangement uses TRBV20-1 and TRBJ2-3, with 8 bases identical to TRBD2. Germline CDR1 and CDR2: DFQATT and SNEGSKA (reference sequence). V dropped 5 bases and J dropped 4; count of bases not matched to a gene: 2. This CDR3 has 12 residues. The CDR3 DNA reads TGCAGTGCTGGGACTAGTGCAGATACGCAGTATTTT. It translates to CSAGTSADTQYF.

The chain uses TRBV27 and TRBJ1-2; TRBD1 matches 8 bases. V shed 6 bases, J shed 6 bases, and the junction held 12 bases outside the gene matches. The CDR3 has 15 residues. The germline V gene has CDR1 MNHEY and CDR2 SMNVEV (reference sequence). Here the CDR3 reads CASRQAGGEYDGYTF. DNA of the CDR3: TGTGCCAGCAGGCAGGCAGGGGGCGAATATGATGGCTACACCTTC.

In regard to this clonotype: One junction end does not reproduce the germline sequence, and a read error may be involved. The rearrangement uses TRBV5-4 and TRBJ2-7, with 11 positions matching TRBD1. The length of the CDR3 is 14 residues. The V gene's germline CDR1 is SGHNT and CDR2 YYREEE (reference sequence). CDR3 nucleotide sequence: TGTGCCAGCAGCCGGGACAGGGGGACCTACGAGCACTACTTC. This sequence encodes CASSRDRGTYEHYF.

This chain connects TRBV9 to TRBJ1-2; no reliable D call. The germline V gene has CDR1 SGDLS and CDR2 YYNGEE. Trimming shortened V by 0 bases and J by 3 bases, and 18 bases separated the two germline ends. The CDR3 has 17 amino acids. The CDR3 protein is CASSVDPQTATYYGYTF. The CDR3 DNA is TGTGCCAGCAGCGTAGACCCTCAAACAGCCACTTACTATGGCTACACCTTC.

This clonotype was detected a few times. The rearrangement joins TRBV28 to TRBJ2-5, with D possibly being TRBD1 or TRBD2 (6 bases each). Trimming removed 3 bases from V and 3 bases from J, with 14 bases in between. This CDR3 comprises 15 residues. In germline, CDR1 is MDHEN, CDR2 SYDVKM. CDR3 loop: CASSFVGGLKETQYF. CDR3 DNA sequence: TGTGCCAGCAGTTTTGTGGGGGGCTTAAAAGAGACCCAGTACTTC.